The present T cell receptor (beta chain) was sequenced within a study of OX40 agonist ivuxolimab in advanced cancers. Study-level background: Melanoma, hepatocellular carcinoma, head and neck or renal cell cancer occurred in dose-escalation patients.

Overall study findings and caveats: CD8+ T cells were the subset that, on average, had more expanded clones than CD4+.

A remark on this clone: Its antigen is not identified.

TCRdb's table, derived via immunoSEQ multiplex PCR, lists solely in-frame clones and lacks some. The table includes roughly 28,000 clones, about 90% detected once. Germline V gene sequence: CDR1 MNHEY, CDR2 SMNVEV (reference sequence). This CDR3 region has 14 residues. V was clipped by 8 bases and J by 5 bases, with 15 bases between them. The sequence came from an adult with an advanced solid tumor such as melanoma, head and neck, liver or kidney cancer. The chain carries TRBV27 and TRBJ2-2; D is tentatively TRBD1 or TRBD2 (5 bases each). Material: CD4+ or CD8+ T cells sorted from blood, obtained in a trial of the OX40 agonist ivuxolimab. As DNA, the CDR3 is TGTGCCAGCGGTAACCGGGACCTAACCGGGGAGCTGTTTTTT. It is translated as CASGNRDLTGELFF.